This T cell receptor (beta chain) was observed in a study of tumor-infiltrating lymphocytes in primary liver carcinoma. Turning to the study itself: Every sample contained roughly 3.65 to 7.5 million productive TCRbeta reads, and these numbers were similar from one tissue type to another.

Study findings and constraints: Tumors significantly exceeded blood in top-250-clone fraction (p = 0.039). Researchers found tumor-adjacent and tumor-blood pairs overlapped less than tumor region pairs.

Details on this clonotype: Its antigen is not known. It may be a read error: a sequence one base away is much more abundant.

Starting from around 0.45 ug of total RNA, TCR beta cDNA was produced with a primer in the constant region. Slightly modified ARM-PCR, run as three nested multiplex PCR rounds, produced the TCR beta libraries. TCRdb reprocessed the multiplex PCR reads with MiXCR, giving one entry per CDR3 protein. The table includes almost 200,000 distinct CDR3 sequences, almost 65% detected once. RNA was extracted from whole blood without cell sorting, alongside germline DNA. The specimen was peripheral blood. The sequence was obtained from a woman aged 55-75 years with primary liver carcinoma and hepatitis B virus infection.

DNA of the CDR3: TGTGCCATCAGAATGGGGACTAGCACTGAGCAGTTCTTC. It yields the protein CAIRMGTSTEQFF. The genes are TRBV12-3 or TRBV12-4 and TRBJ2-1; the match to TRBD2 covers 9 bases. The CDR3 totals 13 residues. V lost 10 bases and J lost 9; bases outside the gene matches: 10.